The 18 T cell receptor beta chains given below trace back to one sample, sequenced in a study of OX40 agonist ivuxolimab in advanced cancers. Measured with immunoSEQ multiplex PCR; TCRdb has only the in-frame clones, and not every one. This table has 30,000 to 40,000 clones, nearly 90% appearing once. The starting material was CD4+ or CD8+ T cells sorted from blood, obtained in a trial of the OX40 agonist ivuxolimab. Receptors originate from an adult with an advanced solid tumor such as melanoma, head and neck, liver or kidney cancer.

The chain joins TRBV7-9 to TRBJ1-1, with 9 bases identical to TRBD1. The CDR3 is made up of 15 amino acids. Germline V gene lookup returns CDR1 SEHNR and CDR2 FQNEAQ (reference sequence). V dropped 4 bases and J dropped 7; count of bases not matched to a gene: 10. CDR3 coding DNA: TGTGCCAGCAGCTCCGGGACAGGGTACTTTTTTGAAGCTTTCTTT. It translates to CASSSGTGYFFEAFF.

The chain recombines TRBV28 with TRBJ1-4; D gene ambiguous. The ends were cut back, 4 bases at V and 7 bases at J, with 16 bases in the middle. The CDR3 is made up of 15 amino acids. Germline V lookup: CDR1 MDHEN, CDR2 SYDVKM. The CDR3 region has the DNA TGTGCCAGCAGTTCCCCGGATTGGCCGATTGAAAAACTGTTTTTT. Translation gives CASSSPDWPIEKLFF.

J is TRBJ2-7 and V is TRBV11-2, with TRBD2 matching 9 bases. This CDR3 is built from 15 residues. V was pared by 3 bases and J by 1 base, with 4 bases of the junction left unmatched. Germline V gene sequence: CDR1 SGHAT, CDR2 FQNNGV. CDR3 DNA sequence: TGTGCCAGCAGCTTTGGGACTAGCAGATCCTACGAGCAGTACTTC. As protein: CASSFGTSRSYEQYF.

V usage is TRBV10-3 and J usage is TRBJ1-6; D is ambiguous. Germline CDR1 and CDR2: ENHRY and SYGVKD. The germline V and J ends were trimmed by 4 bases and 9 bases, with 16 bases remaining between them. This CDR3 region has 15 residues. CDR3 DNA: TGTGCCATCAGTGGCGAGATCGGGTGGAGTTCACCCCTCCACTTT. Translating gives CAISGEIGWSSPLHF.

V and J are TRBV30 and TRBJ2-7, with D possibly being TRBD1 (6 bases). This CDR3 comprises 14 residues. Looked up from germline, CDR1 is GTSNPN and CDR2 is SVGIG (reference sequence). V gave up 3 bases and J gave up 0 bases, with 12 bases separating them. CDR3 protein: CAWRAQGSSYEQYF. The CDR3 region has the DNA TGTGCCTGGAGGGCCCAGGGGAGCTCCTACGAGCAGTACTTC.

This clone was detected once. J is TRBJ2-1 and V is TRBV10-3, with 7 nucleotides matching TRBD1. CDR3 size: 17 residues. CDR1 and CDR2 from the germline V gene are ENHRY and SYGVKD. J lost 0 bases, V lost 3 bases, and 8 bases had no gene match. DNA of the CDR3: TGTGCCATCAGTGATGGGACAGCGACACTCTCCTACAATGAGCAGTTCTTC. Its protein product is CAISDGTATLSYNEQFF.

Of note for this clone: Additional DNA sequences in this sample encode the identical CDR3. The genes are TRBV9 and TRBJ2-3; D uncertain. CDR3 length: 15 residues. Germline CDR1 SGDLS, CDR2 YYNGEE. V lost 0 bases to trimming and J lost 1 base, with 9 bases between them. DNA of the CDR3: TGTGCCAGCAGCGTAGAAGGTGGGGGCACAGATACGCAGTATTTT. It codes for CASSVEGGGTDTQYF.

The chain carries TRBV4-3 and TRBJ2-5, with D maybe TRBD1 (6 bases). The germline gives CDR1 LGHNA, CDR2 YSLEER. The CDR3 spans 15 residues. The V end lost 0 bases, the J end lost 2 bases, and 10 bases lay between the germline ends. As DNA, the CDR3 is TGCGCCAGCAGCCAAGATAGCCAGGGGCAAGAGACCCAGTACTTC. It encodes CASSQDSQGQETQYF.

The rearrangement links TRBV30 to TRBJ2-1; either TRBD1 or TRBD2 may fit D (9 bases each). CDR3 length: 15 amino acids. Germline assignment: CDR1 GTSNPN and CDR2 SVGIG (reference sequence). V dropped 3 bases and J dropped 7 bases, with 19 bases sitting between them. The chain's CDR3 is CAWRFLAGTGNEQFF. The CDR3 region has the DNA TGTGCCTGGAGGTTTCTAGCGGGGACAGGGAATGAGCAGTTCTTC.

The chain is built from TRBV9 and TRBJ1-1; possibly TRBD1 for D (5 bases). Trimming left V 0 bases short and J 7 bases short, with 13 bases between. There are 14 residues in the CDR3. Per germline, CDR1 SGDLS and CDR2 YYNGEE. CDR3 coding DNA: TGTGCCAGCAGCGTAGTCGGGGGAGCGAATGAAGCTTTCTTT. Translated, it gives CASSVVGGANEAFF.

The CDR3 region has the DNA TGTGCCAGCAGCGACTCCTGGGAGGAAAAACTGTTTTTT. Translated: CASSDSWEEKLFF. The J gene is TRBJ1-4, the V gene TRBV7-9; D gene uncertain. V was cut by 5 bases and J by 8 bases, with 12 bases left in between. This CDR3 is built from 13 residues. CDR1 is SEHNR, CDR2 FQNEAQ, per germline (reference sequence).

V gene TRBV4-3 combines with J gene TRBJ2-7, with a possible D match to TRBD2 (6 bases). The CDR3 runs 16 residues. Germline V CDR1 and CDR2: LGHNA, YSLEER. V was shortened by 0 bases and J by 2 bases, with 14 bases between the two germline ends. CDR3 loop: CASSQEPVGGTYEQYF. The CDR3 bases are TGCGCCAGCAGCCAAGAACCGGTCGGGGGTACCTACGAGCAGTACTTC.

This chain uses TRBV18 with TRBJ2-3; the D call may be TRBD1 or TRBD2 (5 bases each). This CDR3 comprises 17 residues. The germline V and J ends were trimmed by 4 bases and 2 bases, with 19 bases remaining between them. The germline V gene encodes CDR1 KGHSH and CDR2 LQKENI. The CDR3 is CASSRLAIGDLTDTQYF. Written as DNA, the CDR3 is TGTGCCAGCTCACGCCTAGCCATCGGGGACCTCACAGATACGCAGTATTTT. The full variable domain, completed using reference TRBV18 and TRBJ2-3, is NAGVMQNPRHLVRRRGQEARLRCSPMKGHSHVYWYRQLPEEGLKFMVYLQKENIIDESGMPKERFSAEFPKEGPSILRIQQVVRGDSAAYFCASSRLAIGDLTDTQYFGPGTRLTVL.

The V call is TRBV28, the J call TRBJ1-2; D gene unclear. Trimming pared 2 bases from V and 9 bases from J, leaving 10 bases between. The CDR3 has 12 amino acids. Per the germline V gene, CDR1 is MDHEN and CDR2 is SYDVKM. CDR3 loop: CASSLVGNSYTF. For the CDR3, the DNA is TGTGCCAGCAGTTTAGTCGGGAACAGCTACACCTTC.

This clone is termed medium-sized. Other DNA sequences in this specimen translate into the identical CDR3. The rearrangement uses TRBV25-1 and TRBJ1-3, with D hard to call. This CDR3 has 12 residues. Germline loops: CDR1 MGHDK, CDR2 SYGVNS. Trimming took 6 bases from V and 1 from J, leaving 4 bases between them. The CDR3 region is CASRASGNTIYF. Here the CDR3 DNA reads TGTGCCAGCAGGGCTTCTGGAAACACCATATATTTT.

The CDR3 DNA follows: TGTGCCAGCATAAAGGGACAGGGAAAAACCGGGGAGCTGTTTTTT. Protein sequence: CASIKGQGKTGELFF. The chain joins TRBV28 to TRBJ2-2; 9 bases are shared with TRBD1. V trimming: 7 bases; J trimming: 5 bases; junction bases outside the gene matches: 8. The CDR3 consists of 15 residues. CDR1 and CDR2 (germline): MDHEN, SYDVKM.

V and J are TRBV6-5 and TRBJ1-2; perhaps TRBD1 as D (5 bases). V was cut by 5 bases and J by 5 bases, with 15 bases left in between. CDR3 length: 14 residues. CDR1 is MNHEY and CDR2 is SVGAGI in the germline V gene. The chain's CDR3 is CASSPGWRVYGYTF. The CDR3, as DNA: TGTGCCAGCAGTCCAGGGTGGAGGGTTTATGGCTACACCTTC.

CDR3 nucleotides: TGTGCCAGCAGCTTAGCTAGTTCCTACGAGCAGTACTTC. The encoded protein is CASSLASSYEQYF. The V gene is TRBV7-6, the J gene TRBJ2-7; D unclear. Germline CDR1 and CDR2: SGHVS and FNYEAQ. CDR3 size: 13 residues. V was shortened by 0 bases and J by 1 base, with 4 bases between the two germline ends. The full variable domain, with the rest looked up from reference TRBV7-6 and TRBJ2-7, is GAGVSQSPRYKVTKRGQDVALRCDPISGHVSLYWYRQALGQGPEFLTYFNYEAQQDKSGLPNDRFSAERPEGSISTLTIQRTEQRDSAMYRCASSLASSYEQYFGPGTRLTVT.